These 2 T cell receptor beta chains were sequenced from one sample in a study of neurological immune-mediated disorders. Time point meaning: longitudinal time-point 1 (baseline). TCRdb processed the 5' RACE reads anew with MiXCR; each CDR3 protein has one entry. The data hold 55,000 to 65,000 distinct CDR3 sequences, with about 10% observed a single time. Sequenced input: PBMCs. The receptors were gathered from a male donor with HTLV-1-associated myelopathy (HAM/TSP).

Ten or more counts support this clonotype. CDR3: CSARRTGEETQYF. The CDR3 DNA reads as TGCAGTGCTAGGAGGACAGGGGAAGAGACCCAGTACTTC. V usage is TRBV20-1 and J usage is TRBJ2-5; 9 positions agree with TRBD1. V dropped 3 bases and J dropped 3; count of bases not matched to a gene: 2. This CDR3 has 13 amino acids. Germline CDR1 and CDR2: DFQATT and SNEGSKA (reference sequence).

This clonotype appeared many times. Here the CDR3 reads CASSFTRSNAYEQYF. The CDR3 DNA sequence: TGCGCCAGCAGCTTTACCCGTTCCAATGCCTACGAGCAGTACTTC. The chain has TRBV5-1 and TRBJ2-7, with D uncertain. The CDR3 has 15 amino acids. Germline loops: CDR1 SGHRS, CDR2 YFSETQ. V was clipped by 2 bases and J by 2 bases, with 14 bases between them.